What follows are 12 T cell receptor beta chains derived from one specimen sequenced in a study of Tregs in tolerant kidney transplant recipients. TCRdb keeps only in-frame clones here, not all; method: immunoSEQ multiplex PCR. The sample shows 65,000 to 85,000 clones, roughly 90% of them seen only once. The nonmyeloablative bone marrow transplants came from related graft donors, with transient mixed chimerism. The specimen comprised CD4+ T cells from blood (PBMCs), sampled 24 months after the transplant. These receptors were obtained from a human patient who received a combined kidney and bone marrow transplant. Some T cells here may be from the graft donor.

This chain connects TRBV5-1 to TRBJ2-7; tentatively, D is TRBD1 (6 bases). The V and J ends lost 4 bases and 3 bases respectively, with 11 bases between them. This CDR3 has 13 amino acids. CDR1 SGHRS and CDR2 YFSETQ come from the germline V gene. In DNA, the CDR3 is TGCGCCAGCAGCCCGCGGACAGTCTACGAGCAGTACTTC. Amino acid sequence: CASSPRTVYEQYF.

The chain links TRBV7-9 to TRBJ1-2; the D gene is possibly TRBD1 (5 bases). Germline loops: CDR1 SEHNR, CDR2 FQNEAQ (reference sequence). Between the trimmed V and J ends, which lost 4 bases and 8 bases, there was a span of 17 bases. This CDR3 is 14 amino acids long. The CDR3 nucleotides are TGTGCCAGCAGCTCAGCATTGGCAGGGAACGGCTACACCTTC. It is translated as CASSSALAGNGYTF.

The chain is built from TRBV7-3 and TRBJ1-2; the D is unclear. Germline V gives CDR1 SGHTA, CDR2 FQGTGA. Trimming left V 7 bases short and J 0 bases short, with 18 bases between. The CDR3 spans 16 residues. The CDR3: CASTVRGPPTNYGYTF. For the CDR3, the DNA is TGTGCCAGCACCGTCCGCGGGCCACCGACTAACTATGGCTACACCTTC.

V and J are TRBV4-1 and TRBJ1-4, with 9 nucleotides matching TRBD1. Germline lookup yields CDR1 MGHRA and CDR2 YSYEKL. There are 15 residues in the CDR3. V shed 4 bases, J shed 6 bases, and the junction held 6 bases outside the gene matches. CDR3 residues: CASSRAGTGYEKLFF. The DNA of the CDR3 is TGCGCCAGCAGCCGAGCCGGGACAGGGTATGAAAAACTGTTTTTT.

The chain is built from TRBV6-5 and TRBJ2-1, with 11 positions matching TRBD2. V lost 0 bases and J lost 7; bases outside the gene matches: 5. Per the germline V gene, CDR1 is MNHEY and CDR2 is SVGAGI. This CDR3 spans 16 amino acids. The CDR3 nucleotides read TGTGCCAGCAGTTACTCGATAGCGGGGGGGCCTAATGAGCAGTTCTTC. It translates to CASSYSIAGGPNEQFF.

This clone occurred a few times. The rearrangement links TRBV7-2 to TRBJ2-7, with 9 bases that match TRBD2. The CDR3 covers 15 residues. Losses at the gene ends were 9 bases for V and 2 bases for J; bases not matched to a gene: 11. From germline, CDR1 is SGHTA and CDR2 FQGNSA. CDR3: CASRLLAGTTYEQYF. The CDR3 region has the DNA TGTGCCAGTCGGTTACTAGCGGGCACCACCTACGAGCAGTACTTC.

This chain's CDR3 is CASSLMGAGGSETQYF. The DNA for the CDR3 is TGCGCCAGCAGCTTAATGGGGGCGGGAGGATCCGAGACCCAGTACTTC. This rearrangement joins TRBV5-1 to TRBJ2-5; 8 nucleotides match TRBD2. Trimming at V came to 2 bases and at J to 5 bases, leaving 11 bases not matched to a gene. This CDR3 region has 16 residues. Germline V CDR1 and CDR2: SGHRS, YFSETQ.

CDR3 protein: CASSLVSGREKLFF. In nucleotides, the CDR3 is TGTGCCAGCAGCTTAGTTTCAGGGCGCGAAAAACTGTTTTTT. This rearrangement joins TRBV7-8 to TRBJ1-4; D might be TRBD1 (5 bases). Germline CDR1 SGHVS, CDR2 FQNEAQ. Trimming removed 1 base from V and 8 bases from J, with 11 bases in between. This CDR3 region has 14 residues.

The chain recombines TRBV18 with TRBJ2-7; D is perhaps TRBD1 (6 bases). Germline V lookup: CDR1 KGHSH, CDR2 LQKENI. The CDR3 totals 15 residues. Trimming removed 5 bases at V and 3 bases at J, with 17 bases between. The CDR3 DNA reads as TGTGCCAGCTCATACAGAGGCAGGGGAGACTACGAGCAGTACTTC. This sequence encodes CASSYRGRGDYEQYF.

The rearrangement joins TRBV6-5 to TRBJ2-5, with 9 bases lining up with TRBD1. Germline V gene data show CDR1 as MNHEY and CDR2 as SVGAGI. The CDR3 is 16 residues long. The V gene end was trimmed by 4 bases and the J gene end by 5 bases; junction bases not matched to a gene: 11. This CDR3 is CASSSHAGTGLETQYF. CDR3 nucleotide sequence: TGTGCCAGCAGTTCTCACGCCGGGACAGGGTTGGAGACCCAGTACTTC.

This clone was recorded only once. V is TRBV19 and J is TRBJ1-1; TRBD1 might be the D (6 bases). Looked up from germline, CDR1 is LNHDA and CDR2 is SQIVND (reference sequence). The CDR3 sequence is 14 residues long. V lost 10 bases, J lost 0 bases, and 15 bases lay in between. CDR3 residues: CATKSGGLNTEAFF. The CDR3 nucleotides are TGTGCCACAAAATCGGGGGGCTTGAACACTGAAGCTTTCTTT.

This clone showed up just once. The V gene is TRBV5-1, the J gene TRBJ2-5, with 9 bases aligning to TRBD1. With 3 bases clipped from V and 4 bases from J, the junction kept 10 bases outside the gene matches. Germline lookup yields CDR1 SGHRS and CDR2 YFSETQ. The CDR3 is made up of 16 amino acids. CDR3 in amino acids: CASSSTGQGFGETQYF. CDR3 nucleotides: TGCGCCAGCAGCTCTACGGGACAGGGTTTTGGAGAGACCCAGTACTTC.